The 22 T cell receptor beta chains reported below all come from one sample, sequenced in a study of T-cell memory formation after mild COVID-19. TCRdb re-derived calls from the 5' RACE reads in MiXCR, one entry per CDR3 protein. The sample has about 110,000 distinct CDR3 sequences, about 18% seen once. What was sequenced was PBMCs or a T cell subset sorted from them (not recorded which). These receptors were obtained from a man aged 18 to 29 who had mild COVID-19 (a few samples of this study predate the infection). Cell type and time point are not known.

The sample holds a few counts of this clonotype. Written as DNA, the CDR3 is TGTGCCAGCAGAAACAGGGGGGGTTCACCCCTCCACTTT. It is translated as CASRNRGGSPLHF. V gene TRBV6-6 combines with J gene TRBJ1-6; 8 bases are a match to TRBD1. CDR3 size: 13 residues. CDR1 MNHNY and CDR2 SVGAGI come from the germline V gene (reference sequence). Trimming cost V 6 bases and J 9 bases; bases outside gene matches: 4.

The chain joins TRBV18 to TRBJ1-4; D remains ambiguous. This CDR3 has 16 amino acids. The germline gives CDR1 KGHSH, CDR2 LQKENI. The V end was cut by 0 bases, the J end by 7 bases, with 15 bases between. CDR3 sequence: CASSPPGSPRGEKLFF. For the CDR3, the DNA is TGTGCCAGCTCACCACCAGGGTCGCCGCGGGGTGAAAAACTGTTTTTT.

For the CDR3, the DNA is TGTGCCAGCAGCCCGACAGCTAACTATGGCTACACCTTC. It is translated as CASSPTANYGYTF. The chain combines TRBV7-9 with TRBJ1-2, with a possible D match to TRBD1 (5 bases). Trimming took off 5 bases at V and 0 bases at J, with 7 bases between the two ends. The CDR3 is 13 residues long. Germline V gene sequence: CDR1 SEHNR, CDR2 FQNEAQ (reference sequence). Full variable domain (remainder filled in from reference TRBV7-9 and TRBJ1-2): DTGVSQNPRHKITKRGQNVTFRCDPISEHNRLYWYRQTLGQGPEFLTYFQNEAQLEKSRLLSDRFSAERPKGSFSTLEIQRTEQGDSAMYLCASSPTANYGYTFGSGTRLTVV.

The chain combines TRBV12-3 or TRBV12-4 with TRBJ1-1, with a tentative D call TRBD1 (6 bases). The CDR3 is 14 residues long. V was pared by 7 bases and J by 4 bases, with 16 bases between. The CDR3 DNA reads TGTGCCAGCACTATGTGGTTAGGGGGCACTGAAGCTTTCTTT. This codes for CASTMWLGGTEAFF.

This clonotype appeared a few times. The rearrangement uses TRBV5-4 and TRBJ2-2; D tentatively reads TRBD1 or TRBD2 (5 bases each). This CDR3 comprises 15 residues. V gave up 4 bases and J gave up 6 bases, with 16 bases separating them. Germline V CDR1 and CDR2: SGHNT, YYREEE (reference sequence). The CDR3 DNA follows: TGTGCCAGCAGCCAACGGGGCCCGGGATCCGGGGAGCTGTTTTTT. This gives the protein CASSQRGPGSGELFF.

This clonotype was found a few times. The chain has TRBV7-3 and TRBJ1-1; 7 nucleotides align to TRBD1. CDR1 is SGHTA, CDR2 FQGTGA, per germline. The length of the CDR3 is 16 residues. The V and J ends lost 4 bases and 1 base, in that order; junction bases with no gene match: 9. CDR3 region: CASSSQHAGGNTEAFF. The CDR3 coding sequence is TGTGCCAGCAGCTCGCAACACGCAGGGGGGAACACTGAAGCTTTCTTT.

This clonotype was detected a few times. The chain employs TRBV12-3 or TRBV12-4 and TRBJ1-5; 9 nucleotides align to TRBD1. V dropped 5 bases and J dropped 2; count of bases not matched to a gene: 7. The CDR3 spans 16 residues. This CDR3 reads CASSPQGAGRNQPQHF. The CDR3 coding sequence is TGTGCCAGCAGTCCACAGGGGGCAGGTCGCAATCAGCCCCAGCATTTT.

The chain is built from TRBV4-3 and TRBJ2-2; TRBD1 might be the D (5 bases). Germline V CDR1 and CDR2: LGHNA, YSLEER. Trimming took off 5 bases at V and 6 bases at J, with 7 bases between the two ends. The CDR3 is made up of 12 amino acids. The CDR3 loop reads CASSFRAGELFF. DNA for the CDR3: TGCGCCAGCAGCTTCAGGGCCGGGGAGCTGTTTTTT.

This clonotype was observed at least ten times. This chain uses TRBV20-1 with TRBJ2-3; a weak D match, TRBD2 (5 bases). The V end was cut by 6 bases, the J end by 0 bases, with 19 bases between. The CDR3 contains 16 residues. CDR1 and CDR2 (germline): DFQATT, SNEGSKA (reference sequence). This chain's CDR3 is CSAPPAGVGSTDTQYF. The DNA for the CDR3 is TGCAGTGCCCCACCGGCCGGGGTGGGGAGCACAGATACGCAGTATTTT.

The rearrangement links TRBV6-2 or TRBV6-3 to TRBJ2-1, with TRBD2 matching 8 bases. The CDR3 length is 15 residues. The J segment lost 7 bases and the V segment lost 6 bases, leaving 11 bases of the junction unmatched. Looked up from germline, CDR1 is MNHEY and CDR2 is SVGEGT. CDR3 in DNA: TGTGCCAGCAGCCCCCAGCGGGGGACGAGGAATGAGCAGTTCTTC. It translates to CASSPQRGTRNEQFF.

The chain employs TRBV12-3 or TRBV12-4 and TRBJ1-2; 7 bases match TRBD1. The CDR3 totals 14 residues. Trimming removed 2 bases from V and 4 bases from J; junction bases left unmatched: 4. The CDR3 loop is CASSLNAGGYGYTF. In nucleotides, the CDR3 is TGTGCCAGCAGTTTAAACGCAGGGGGCTATGGCTACACCTTC.

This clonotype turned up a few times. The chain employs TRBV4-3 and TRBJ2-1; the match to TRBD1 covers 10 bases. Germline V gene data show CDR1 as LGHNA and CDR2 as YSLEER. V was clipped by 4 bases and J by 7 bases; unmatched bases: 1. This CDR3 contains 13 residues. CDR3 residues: CASSPGQGNEQFF. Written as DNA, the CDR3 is TGCGCCAGCAGCCCGGGACAGGGGAATGAGCAGTTCTTC.

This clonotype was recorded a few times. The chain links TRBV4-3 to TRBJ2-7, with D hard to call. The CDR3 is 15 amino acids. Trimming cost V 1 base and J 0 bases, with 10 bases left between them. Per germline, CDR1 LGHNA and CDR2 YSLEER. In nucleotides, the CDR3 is TGCGCCAGCAGCCAAGGAATGGGCGGCTCCTACGAGCAGTACGTC. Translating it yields CASSQGMGGSYEQYV.

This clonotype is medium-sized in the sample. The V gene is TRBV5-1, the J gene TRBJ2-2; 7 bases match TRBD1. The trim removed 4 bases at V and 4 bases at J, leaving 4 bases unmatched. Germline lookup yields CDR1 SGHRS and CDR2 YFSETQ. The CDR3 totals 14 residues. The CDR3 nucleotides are TGCGCCAGCAGCCCACAGGGGCCCACCGGGGAGCTGTTTTTT. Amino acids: CASSPQGPTGELFF.

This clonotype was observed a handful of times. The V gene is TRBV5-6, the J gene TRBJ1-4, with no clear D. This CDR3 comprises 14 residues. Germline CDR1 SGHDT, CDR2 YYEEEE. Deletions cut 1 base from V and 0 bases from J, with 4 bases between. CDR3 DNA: TGTGCCAGCAGCTTGAGGTCAACTAATGAAAAACTGTTTTTT. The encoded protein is CASSLRSTNEKLFF.

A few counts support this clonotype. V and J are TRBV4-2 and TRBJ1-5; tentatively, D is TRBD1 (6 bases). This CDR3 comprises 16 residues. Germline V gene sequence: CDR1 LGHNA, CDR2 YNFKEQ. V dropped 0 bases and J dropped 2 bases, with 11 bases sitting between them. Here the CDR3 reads CASSQDWTEGNQPQHF. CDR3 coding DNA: TGTGCCAGCAGCCAAGATTGGACAGAGGGCAATCAGCCCCAGCATTTT.

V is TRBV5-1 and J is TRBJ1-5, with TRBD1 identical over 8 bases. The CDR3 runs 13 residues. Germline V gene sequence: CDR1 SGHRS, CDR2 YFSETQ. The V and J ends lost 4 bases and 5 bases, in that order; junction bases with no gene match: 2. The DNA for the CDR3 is TGCGCCAGCAGCCCGACAGGGGATCAGCCCCAGCATTTT. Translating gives CASSPTGDQPQHF.

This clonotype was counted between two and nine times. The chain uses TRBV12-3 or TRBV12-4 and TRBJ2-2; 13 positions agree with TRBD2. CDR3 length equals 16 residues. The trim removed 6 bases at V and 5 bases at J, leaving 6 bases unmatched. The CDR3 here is CASSFGLAGVTGELFF. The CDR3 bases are TGTGCCAGCAGCTTCGGACTAGCGGGGGTAACCGGGGAGCTGTTTTTT.

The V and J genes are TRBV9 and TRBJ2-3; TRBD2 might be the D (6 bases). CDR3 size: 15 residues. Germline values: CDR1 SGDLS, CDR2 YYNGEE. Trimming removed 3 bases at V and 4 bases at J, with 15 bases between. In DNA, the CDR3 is TGTGCCAGCAGCGGAAGAGTACCTAGCGCAGATACGCAGTATTTT. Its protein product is CASSGRVPSADTQYF. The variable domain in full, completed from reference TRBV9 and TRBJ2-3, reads DSGVTQTPKHLITATGQRVTLRCSPRSGDLSVYWYQQSLDQGLQFLIQYYNGEERAKGNILERFSAQQFPDLHSELNLSSLELGDSALYFCASSGRVPSADTQYFGPGTRLTVL.

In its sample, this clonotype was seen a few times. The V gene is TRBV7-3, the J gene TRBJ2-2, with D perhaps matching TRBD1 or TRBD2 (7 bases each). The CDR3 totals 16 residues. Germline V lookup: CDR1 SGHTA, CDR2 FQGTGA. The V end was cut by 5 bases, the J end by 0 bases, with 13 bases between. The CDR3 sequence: CASSASGGANTGELFF. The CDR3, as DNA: TGTGCCAGCAGCGCGTCAGGGGGGGCGAACACCGGGGAGCTGTTTTTT.

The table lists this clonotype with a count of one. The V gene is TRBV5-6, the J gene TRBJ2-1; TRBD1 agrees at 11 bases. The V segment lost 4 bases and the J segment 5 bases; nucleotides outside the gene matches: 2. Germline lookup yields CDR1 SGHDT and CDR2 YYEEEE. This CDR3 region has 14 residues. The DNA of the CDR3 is TGTGCCAGCAGCCGGACAGGGGGCCACAATGAGCAGTTCTTC. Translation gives CASSRTGGHNEQFF. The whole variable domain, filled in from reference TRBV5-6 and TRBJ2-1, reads DAGVTQSPTHLIKTRGQQVTLRCSPKSGHDTVSWYQQALGQGPQFIFQYYEEEERQRGNFPDRFSGHQFPNYSSELNVNALLLGDSALYLCASSRTGGHNEQFFGPGTRLTVL.

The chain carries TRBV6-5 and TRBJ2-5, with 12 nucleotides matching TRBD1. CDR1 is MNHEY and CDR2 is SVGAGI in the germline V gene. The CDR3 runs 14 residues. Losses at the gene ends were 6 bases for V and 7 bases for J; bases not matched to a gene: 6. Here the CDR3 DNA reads TGTGCCAGCAGCCGGGGACAGGGGGCTGCGACCCAGTACTTC. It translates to CASSRGQGAATQYF.